This T cell receptor (beta chain) was identified in a study of regulatory T cells in long-lasting Graves disease. The study, taken as a whole, reports: There was favoring of TRBV28, TRBJ1-2 and TRBJ2-5 in persistent disease.

Time point denoted: persistent/refractory GD, antithyroid drugs over 5 years with positive TRAb. PBMC-extracted RNA yielded the TCR library. CDR3 regions were amplified by Arm-PCR using iRepertoire HTBI primers to build TCR beta libraries. TCRdb itself ran the multiplex PCR reads through MiXCR, one entry per CDR3 protein. The data contain roughly 450,000 distinct CDR3 sequences, 23% of them singletons. Only a few counts were recorded for this clonotype. Antigen unknown. There are 15 residues in the CDR3. Between the trimmed V and J ends, which lost 1 base and 1 base, there was a span of 5 bases. Germline values: CDR1 MNHEY, CDR2 SVGAGI.

This clonotype originated in a female donor with Graves disease. The sample here was peripheral blood mononuclear cells (PBMCs), taken when the disease was refractory, from a patient treated with antithyroid drugs. The J gene is TRBJ2-6, the V gene TRBV6-5; unclear D gene. The DNA of the CDR3 is TGTGCCAGCAGTTACTTCCTGTCTGGGGCCAACGTCCTGACTTTC. Translated, it gives CASSYFLSGANVLTF.